The present TCR beta chain was sequenced within a study of tumor and adjacent non-tumor tissue in lung cancer. The CDR3 sequence is 14 residues long. The template was RNA from unsorted bulk tissue. Chemotherapy-naive patients with new lung cancer underwent thoracic surgery in China, August–November 2014. TCRbeta libraries were built with three rounds of nested PCR, modified from ARM-PCR. TCRdb redid the calling of the multiplex PCR reads with MiXCR, one entry per CDR3 protein. The sample has about 90,000 distinct CDR3 sequences; about three fifths are singletons. A word on this clonotype: This sequence may be a read error, since a much larger clone differs from it by one base.

The sample comprised lung tumor tissue. The sequence was collected from a man between 65 and 85 years old with non-small cell lung cancer. The V call is TRBV12-3 or TRBV12-4, the J call TRBJ1-4; no clear D gene. The CDR3 spells CVSSPHATNEKLFF. The CDR3 bases are TGTGTCAGCAGTCCCCATGCAACTAATGAAAAACTGTTTTTT.